Below, 9 T cell receptor beta chains from the same sample are listed, as sequenced in a study of CD8 T cells in ankylosing spondylitis (dated by TCRdb to the late 2010s). Broad study findings and their caveats: A TCR beta motif made up of several highly homologous amino acid variants appeared to be characteristic of blood from ankylosing spondylitis patients.

The antigens these receptors bind are not known. Receptors were amplified or captured by 5' RACE. TCRdb names Illumina HiSeq 2500 as the instrument used. Starting from the raw public reads, TCRdb applied fastp trimming at Q25, assembled clones with MiXCR and retained in-frame beta chains. Every distinct CDR3 protein forms one entry, paired with its most common genes and DNA. The sample profile shows around 770,000 distinct CDR3 sequences; approximately 10% of them were found once. Of the sample, under 0.6% is held by the ten largest clones. Sequenced input: blood, either unsorted or a sorted T cell fraction (not recorded which). The receptor source for this set is a male donor with ankylosing spondylitis.

This clonotype was detected only a few times. V and J are TRBV5-6 and TRBJ1-4, with a weak D call TRBD1 (5 bases). Germline V lookup: CDR1 SGHDT, CDR2 YYEEEE. This CDR3 is 16 amino acids long. V was shortened by 1 base and J by 0 bases, with 10 bases between the two germline ends. CDR3: CASSLRGASTNEKLFF. CDR3 sequence (DNA): TGTGCCAGCAGCTTGAGGGGCGCGTCAACTAATGAAAAACTGTTTTTT.

The genes are TRBV7-2 and TRBJ1-2; D may be TRBD1 (5 bases). The V end lost 7 bases, the J end lost 3 bases, and 15 bases lay between the germline ends. The CDR3 length is 14 residues. The germline CDR1 and CDR2 sequences are SGHTA and FQGNSA. CDR3 DNA: TGTGCCAGCACCTCTAGCTGGGACTACTATGGCTACACCTTC. Translating it yields CASTSSWDYYGYTF.

This clonotype was seen a few times. The rearrangement joins TRBV5-1 to TRBJ1-1; weak D call: TRBD1 (5 bases). In germline, CDR1 is SGHRS, CDR2 YFSETQ. The CDR3 extends over 14 amino acids. V lost 3 bases, J lost 0 bases, and 9 bases lay in between. CDR3 sequence: CASSWEGMNTEAFF. CDR3 DNA sequence: TGCGCCAGCAGCTGGGAGGGGATGAACACTGAAGCTTTCTTT. Using reference TRBV5-1 and TRBJ1-1 for the parts outside the CDR3, the full variable domain is KAGVTQTPRYLIKTRGQQVTLSCSPISGHRSVSWYQQTPGQGLQFLFEYFSETQRNKGNFPGRFSGRQFSNSRSEMNVSTLELGDSALYLCASSWEGMNTEAFFGQGTRLTVV.

This clonotype was counted at least ten times. The chain is built from TRBV5-6 and TRBJ2-3; no definite D call. The V end lost 0 bases, the J end lost 7 bases, and 6 bases lay between the germline ends. CDR1 is SGHDT and CDR2 is YYEEEE in the germline V gene. CDR3 size: 12 residues. The CDR3 DNA reads TGTGCCAGCAGCTTGGACAGACATACGCAGTATTTT. Translated: CASSLDRHTQYF. The full variable domain, rest sourced from reference TRBV5-6 and TRBJ2-3, is DAGVTQSPTHLIKTRGQQVTLRCSPKSGHDTVSWYQQALGQGPQFIFQYYEEEERQRGNFPDRFSGHQFPNYSSELNVNALLLGDSALYLCASSLDRHTQYFGPGTRLTVL.

This clonotype has just a few counts. The chain combines TRBV5-1 with TRBJ2-3; D remains unclear. The length of the CDR3 is 14 residues. CDR1 and CDR2 from the germline V gene are SGHRS and YFSETQ. V was trimmed by 7 bases and J by 4 bases, leaving 16 bases between them. The CDR3 DNA is TGCGCCAGCGCTGGACCCTCAAGGCCAGATACGCAGTATTTT. Its translation: CASAGPSRPDTQYF.

This clonotype was observed many times. V gene TRBV29-1 combines with J gene TRBJ2-5, with a possible D match to TRBD2 (6 bases). The length of the CDR3 is 15 residues. The ends were cut back, 5 bases at V and 1 base at J, with 17 bases in the middle. Germline V lookup: CDR1 SQVTM, CDR2 ANQGSEA. In nucleotides, the CDR3 is TGCAGCGTTCGGGGAGGCGGAGACCCCCAAGAGACCCAGTACTTC. Residues: CSVRGGGDPQETQYF. Together with reference TRBV29-1 and TRBJ2-5, the CDR3 gives the full variable domain: SAVISQKPSRDICQRGTSLTIQCQVDSQVTMMFWYRQQPGQSLTLIATANQGSEATYESGFVIDKFPISRPNLTFSTLTVSNMSPEDSSIYLCSVRGGGDPQETQYFGPGTRLLVL.

In this sample, this clonotype turned up a few times. The chain employs TRBV11-3 and TRBJ2-7; D is undetermined. Germline lookup yields CDR1 SGHNT and CDR2 YENEEA. CDR3 length equals 13 residues. V dropped 2 bases and J dropped 3 bases, with 8 bases sitting between them. For the CDR3, the DNA is TGTGCCAGCAGCTTATCTGTCCGCTACGAGCAGTACTTC. Translated: CASSLSVRYEQYF. The variable domain in full, with the rest retrieved from reference TRBV11-3 and TRBJ2-7, is EAGVVQSPRYKIIEKKQPVAFWCNPISGHNTLYWYLQNLGQGPELLIRYENEEAVDDSQLPKDRFSAERLKGVDSTLKIQPAELGDSAVYLCASSLSVRYEQYFGPGTRLTVT.

The chain recombines TRBV6-6 with TRBJ1-1; D possibly corresponds to TRBD1 (5 bases). V lost 6 bases and J lost 7, with 15 bases in between. CDR1 is MNHNY and CDR2 is SVGAGI in the germline V gene (reference sequence). This CDR3 is 13 amino acids long. CDR3 sequence (DNA): TGTGCCAGCAGCTCGGAGAATGGGGGTGAAGCTTTCTTT. Translated: CASSSENGGEAFF.

This clonotype was detected only a few times. The chain carries TRBV20-1 and TRBJ2-1; 7 bases fit TRBD2. The CDR3 has 12 residues. Germline V CDR1 and CDR2: DFQATT, SNEGSKA (reference sequence). The CDR3 sequence is CIGGSSYNEQFF. The CDR3 region has the DNA TGCATTGGCGGGAGCTCCTACAATGAGCAGTTCTTC.